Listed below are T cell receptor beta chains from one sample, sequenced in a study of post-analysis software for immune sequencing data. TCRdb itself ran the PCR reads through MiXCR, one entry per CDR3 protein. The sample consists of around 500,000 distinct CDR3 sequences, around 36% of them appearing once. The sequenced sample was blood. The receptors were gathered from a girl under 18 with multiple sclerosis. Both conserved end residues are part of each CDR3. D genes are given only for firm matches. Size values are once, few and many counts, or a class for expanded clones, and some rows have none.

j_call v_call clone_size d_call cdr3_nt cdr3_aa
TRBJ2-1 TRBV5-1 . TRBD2 TGCGCCAGCATAATGGGACTAGCGGGGTTGGTCTTCAATTATGAGCAGTTCTTC CASIMGLAGLVFNYEQFF
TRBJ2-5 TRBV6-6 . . TGTGCCAGCAGTTACTTGGGACCATCTCATCCCCAAGAGACCCAGTACTTC CASSYLGPSHPQETQYF
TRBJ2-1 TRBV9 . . TGTGCCAGCAGCGTAAACAGGGCTGGGGAGCAGTTCTTC CASSVNRAGEQFF
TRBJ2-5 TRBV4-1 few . TGCGCCAGCAGCCCCGCTGTGGGGACCCAGTACTTC CASSPAVGTQYF
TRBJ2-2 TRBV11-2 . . TGTGCCAGCAGCTTAGTATCGGTCATTTTAAACACCGGGGAGCTGTTTTTT CASSLVSVILNTGELFF
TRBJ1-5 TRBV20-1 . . TGCAGTGCCCCCCTCACCGCAGCTAGCAATCAGCCCCAGCATTTT CSAPLTAASNQPQHF
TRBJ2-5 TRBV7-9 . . TGTGCCAGCAGCCCCATGGGCGCCCCGAATTACAATGAGCAGTACTTC CASSPMGAPNYNEQYF
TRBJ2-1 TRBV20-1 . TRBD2 TGCAGTGCTCCACCACTAGCGGGGGGGCACAATGAGCAGTTCTTC CSAPPLAGGHNEQFF
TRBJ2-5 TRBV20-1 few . TGCAGTGCTAGAGAAACACAGCAAGAGACCCAGTACTTC CSARETQQETQYF
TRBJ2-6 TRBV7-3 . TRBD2 TGTGCCAGCAGCCCACCTTCGGGGGGCTCTGGGGCCAACGTCCTGACTTTC CASSPPSGGSGANVLTF
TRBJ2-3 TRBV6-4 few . TGTGCCAGCAGCAATTCAGTTACGCAGTATTTT CASSNSVTQYF
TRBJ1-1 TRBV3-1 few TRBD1 TGTGCCAGCAGCCCTCCGTCAGCGGGACAGCAGAACACTGAAGCTTTCTTT CASSPPSAGQQNTEAFF
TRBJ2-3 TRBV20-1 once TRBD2 TGCAGTGTAGGACTAGCGGGTAGACATACGCAGTATTTT CSVGLAGRHTQYF
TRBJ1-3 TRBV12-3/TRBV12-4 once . TGTGCCAGCTCCCTTGGCAGGGCCGGAAACACCATATATTTT CASSLGRAGNTIYF
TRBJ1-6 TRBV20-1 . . TGCAGTGCTCGTTCGGACAGAAACTCCTATAATTCACCCCTCCACTTT CSARSDRNSYNSPLHF
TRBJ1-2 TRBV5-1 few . TGCGCCAGCAGCCCGCAGGTCGTGGGGCTTGGTTCTGGCTACACCTTC CASSPQVVGLGSGYTF
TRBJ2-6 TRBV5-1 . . TGCGCCAGCAGCTTGCCCTCCAGCTCTGGGGCCAACGTCCTGACTTTC CASSLPSSSGANVLTF
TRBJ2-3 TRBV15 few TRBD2 TGTGCCACCAGCAGAGCCCGAGCGGGGGGGCCTGTAGATACGCAGTATTTT CATSRARAGGPVDTQYF
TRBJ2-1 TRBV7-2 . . TGTGCCAGCAGCTATGGGGCAAGGGAGCAGTTCTTC CASSYGAREQFF
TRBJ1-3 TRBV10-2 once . TGCGCCAGCAGTGAGGGCTCTGGAAACACCATATATTTT CASSEGSGNTIYF
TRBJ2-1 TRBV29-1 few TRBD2 TGCAGCGTAGCGGGACTAGCGTCTTTCGGAAACTACAATGAGCAGTTCTTC CSVAGLASFGNYNEQFF
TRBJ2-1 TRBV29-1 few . TGCAGCGTTGTGAAGAGCTCCTACAATGAGCAGTTCTTC CSVVKSSYNEQFF
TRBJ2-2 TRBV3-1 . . TGTGCCAGCAGCCAAGTCAGAACGATGGACACCGGGGAGCTGTTTTTT CASSQVRTMDTGELFF
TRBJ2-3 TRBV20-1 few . TGCAGTGTGAGCCCTGCGGGAACTAGCACAGATACGCAGTATTTT CSVSPAGTSTDTQYF
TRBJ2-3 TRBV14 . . TGTGCCAGCAGCCAAGAGGGGCCGCTCACAGATACGCAGTATTTT CASSQEGPLTDTQYF
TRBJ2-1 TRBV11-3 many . TGTGCCAGCAGCTTAGATATCCGCGGTGAGCAGTTCTTC CASSLDIRGEQFF
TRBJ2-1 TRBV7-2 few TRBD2 TGTGCCAGCAGCTCCCGACTAGCCCGGCCCTCCTACAATGAGCAGTTCTTC CASSSRLARPSYNEQFF
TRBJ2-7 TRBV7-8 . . TGTACCAGCAGCTTAGTTACGGGTCCCTCCTACGAGCAGTACTTC CTSSLVTGPSYEQYF
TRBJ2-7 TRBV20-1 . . TGCAGTGCTAGCCCCGTTTTGTCGGGCTACGAGCAGTACTTC CSASPVLSGYEQYF
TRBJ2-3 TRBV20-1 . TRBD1 TGCAGTGCTGGAACGACAGGGGCGAGGGAGGATACGCAGTATTTT CSAGTTGAREDTQYF
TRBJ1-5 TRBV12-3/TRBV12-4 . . TGTGCCAGCAGGGAAGGGGAGGGCAATCAGCCCCAGCATTTT CASREGEGNQPQHF
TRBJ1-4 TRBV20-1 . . TGCAGTGCTAGAGATGAAGTGCAGCTTGGGGACCCAACTAATGAAAAACTGTTTTTT CSARDEVQLGDPTNEKLFF
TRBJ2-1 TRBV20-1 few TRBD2 TGCAGTGCTCGAAGGGGACTATCATACAATGAGCAGTTCTTC CSARRGLSYNEQFF
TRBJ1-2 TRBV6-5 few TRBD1 TGTGCCAGCAGTTGGACAGGGGGAGATGGCTACACCTTC CASSWTGGDGYTF
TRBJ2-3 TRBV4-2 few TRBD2 TGTGCCAGCAGCCAAGATGAGCGGGGGGGCCAAGATACGCAGTATTTT CASSQDERGGQDTQYF
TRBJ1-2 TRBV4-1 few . TGCGCCAGCAGCGATCAGGGGAGATCCCATGGCTACACCTTC CASSDQGRSHGYTF
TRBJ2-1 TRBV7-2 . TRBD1 TGTGCCAGCAGCTCACCGGACAGGGATTACCACAATGAGCAGTTCTTC CASSSPDRDYHNEQFF